The clone carrying this T cell receptor (beta chain) appeared a single time. The table came from immunoSEQ multiplex PCR; TCRdb's copy has only in-frame clones and leaves some out. Of some 210,000 clones listed, around 90% are singletons. The participants were between roughly 18 and 100 years old and came from under 25 US areas. Allocation to cohorts depended on clinical history reported by the participants. These data originate in a study of blood T cell repertoires in COVID-19. Study overall: Sources were T cells, B-cell-depleted T cells, or PBMCs; the material itself was cDNA or gDNA.

CDR3 length: 15 residues. J lost 0 bases, V lost 5 bases, and 1 base had no gene match. The germline V gene encodes CDR1 ENHRY and CDR2 SYGVKD. The V and J genes are TRBV10-3 and TRBJ2-1; TRBD1 matches at 10 bases. The sequence came from a man aged 18 to 30 with acute COVID-19. The sequenced sample was PBMCs or T cells enriched from blood (not recorded which). CDR3 sequence (DNA): TGTGCCATCAGTCGGACAGGGGGCTCCTACAATGAGCAGTTCTTC. It specifies CAISRTGGSYNEQFF.